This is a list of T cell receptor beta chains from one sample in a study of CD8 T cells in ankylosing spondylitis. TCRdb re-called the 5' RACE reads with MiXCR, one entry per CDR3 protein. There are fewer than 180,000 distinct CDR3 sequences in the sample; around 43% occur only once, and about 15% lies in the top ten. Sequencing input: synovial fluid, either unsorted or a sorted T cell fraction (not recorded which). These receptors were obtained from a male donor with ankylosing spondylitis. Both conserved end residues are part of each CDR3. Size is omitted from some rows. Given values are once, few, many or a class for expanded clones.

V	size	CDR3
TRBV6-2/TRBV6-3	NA	CASSFLGRGPNQPQHF
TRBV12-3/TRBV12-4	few	CASSLFWAGGEQYF
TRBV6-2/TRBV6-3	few	CASRMAAGEAGELFF
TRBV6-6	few	CASRSGGEQYF
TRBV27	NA	CASSLQGGGGETQYF
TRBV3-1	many	CASRPPGQTITGELFF
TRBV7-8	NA	CASSLMGGSYNEQFF
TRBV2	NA	CASRGHRPTRSGNTIYF
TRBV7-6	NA	CASSMPGLEGKETQYF
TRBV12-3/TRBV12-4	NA	CASSFEHTTAFF
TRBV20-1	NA	CSADRLAPYNEQFF
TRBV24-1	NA	CATSDKGRGPWGTEAFF
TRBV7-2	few	CASSLVLEQEYF
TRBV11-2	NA	CASSLASFWDRDSPLHF
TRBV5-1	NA	CASSPHLTDNTEAFF
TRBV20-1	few	CSARASGTSDSYEQYF
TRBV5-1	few	CASSLVFRIHGYTF